This T cell receptor (beta chain) is drawn from a study of blood T cell repertoires in COVID-19 (TCRdb year 2020). For the study in its entirety: Collaborator samples came from the United States, Italy and Spain and covered acute and convalescent phases of COVID-19. The repertoires were released in a freely available public database meant as a resource for research on the immune response to SARS-CoV-2. The dataset comprised deeply sampled blood TCRbeta repertoires from subjects exposed to, actively infected with, or recovered from COVID-19. The prospective study material was composed of cDNA or gDNA derived from T cells, B-cell-depleted T cells, or PBMCs. A de-identified subject ID, COVID-19 status, age in years and sex were almost always included in the sample metadata. HLA class I and class II types, where available, came from metadata supplied by the sample provider rather than from assay-based typing. The samples were drawn from two sources: the first 160 participants of the ongoing ImmuneRACE study, and about 1,300 subjects contributed by 6 global collaborators. Broad study findings and their caveats: How much clinical and demographic metadata was included differed by source and by participant, and the metadata was provided uncurated.

The germline V and J ends show losses of 2 bases and 5 bases respectively, and no gene match explains 4 bases of the junction. The germline V gene specifies MNHEY as CDR1 and SVGEGT as CDR2. The CDR3 sequence holds 15 residues, the cysteine and phenylalanine included. Left in the record is the CDR3 DNA by itself, 45 bases read in frame from the first base. Enrolling through a virtual design, the prospective study's participants ranged in age from roughly 18 to 95 years and lived across more than 20 United States geographic areas. In the prospective study, participants were assigned to cohorts based on the clinical history participants reported in a screening survey and a study questionnaire. Recovered participants in ImmuneRACE Cohort 3 were defined by two consecutive negative NP/OP PCR tests, clearance by a healthcare professional, or resolution of symptoms. In the prospective study, whole blood, serum and a nasopharyngeal or oropharyngeal swab were collected from each participant by mobile phlebotomists. Over an approximately 2-month period, participants in the prospective study had the option of providing additional blood draws and questionnaires. Before DNA extraction, prospective study blood samples were shipped either frozen or at room temperature.

TCRbeta CDR3 regions were amplified from genomic DNA by means of the immunoSEQ Assay, a bias-controlled multiplex PCR. On the authors' methods: The number of nucleated cells in each sample was estimated by amplification of reference gene primers within the assay. Sequence reads were collapsed and filtered to measure the absolute abundance of every unique TCRbeta CDR3 rearrangement. Productive Simpson clonality was computed per sample as the square root of Simpson's diversity index over productive rearrangements. TCRdb limited this immuneACCESS table to in-frame rearrangements with V and J called. A share of clones is missing; checked studies link under half to unresolved V genes, and the rest is unexplained. That table gives V, J and clone size, and the DNA gave D and trimming. For this sample there are over 250,000 clones; around 90% appear just once. 2.6% of the sample comes from the top ten. Of note for this clone: Its antigen is unknown. Base qualities are not recorded, but no much larger clone differs from it by a single base.

The specimen sequenced was PBMCs or T cells enriched from blood (not recorded which). The chain was built from TRBV6-2 or TRBV6-3 and TRBJ2-2, with 8 middle bases fitting TRBD2. The TCR was taken from a man between 60 and 75 years old who had recovered from COVID-19. The nucleotides are TGTGCCAGCAGTTACAGACGGGGGGGTACCGGGGAGCTGTTTTTT. This yields the protein CASSYRRGGTGELFF.